A single sample is the source of the 17 T cell receptor beta chains below, sequenced in a study of blood T cell repertoires in COVID-19. Repertoires were generated with immunoSEQ multiplex PCR, while TCRdb's copy carries only in-frame clones and drops some. Of 200,000 to 250,000 clones listed, more than 75% were seen once; the top ten hold 7% to 9%. The sequenced sample was PBMCs or T cells enriched from blood (not recorded which). Receptors originate from a man younger than 45 in a cohort exposed to, infected with or recovered from COVID-19 (not recorded which).

The chain combines TRBV5-6 with TRBJ1-5; 8 bases are a match to TRBD1. With 1 base clipped from V and 6 bases from J, the junction kept 6 bases outside the gene matches. Germline-derived CDR1 and CDR2 are SGHDT and YYEEEE. The CDR3 has 15 amino acids. CDR3 in DNA: TGTGCCAGCAGCTTGAGGACAGGGAGAGGTCAGCCCCAGCATTTT. Its protein product is CASSLRTGRGQPQHF.

This clone was seen a single time. The chain links TRBV28 to TRBJ1-1; D may be TRBD1 (6 bases). Trimming took 7 bases from V and 2 from J, leaving 11 bases between them. The CDR3 totals 13 residues. Germline V CDR1 and CDR2: MDHEN, SYDVKM. The CDR3 spells CASIWGPNTEAFF. CDR3 DNA sequence: TGTGCCAGCATATGGGGGCCTAACACTGAAGCTTTCTTT.

This rearrangement joins TRBV7-3 to TRBJ1-1; 7 nucleotides align to TRBD1. The CDR3 length is 16 residues. The ends lost 6 bases at V and 1 base at J; junction bases unmatched: 11. CDR1 and CDR2 (germline): SGHTA, FQGTGA. The CDR3 DNA follows: TGTGCCAGCAGTTTAGACTCGACAGGGTGGAACACTGAAGCTTTCTTT. It is translated as CASSLDSTGWNTEAFF. The full variable domain, rest sourced from reference TRBV7-3 and TRBJ1-1, is GAGVSQTPSNKVTEKGKYVELRCDPISGHTALYWYRQSLGQGPEFLIYFQGTGAADDSGLPNDRFFAVRPEGSVSTLKIQRTERGDSAVYLCASSLDSTGWNTEAFFGQGTRLTVV.

This clone was seen ten or more times. The chain is built from TRBV19 and TRBJ1-5; D is possibly TRBD1 (6 bases). The germline gives CDR1 LNHDA, CDR2 SQIVND (reference sequence). This CDR3 contains 14 residues. Trimming pared 7 bases from V and 6 bases from J, leaving 16 bases between. CDR3 DNA: TGTGCCAGTACGGTGGGGGCGTTGGGTCAGCCCCAGCATTTT. Its protein is CASTVGALGQPQHF.

This chain uses TRBV5-1 with TRBJ2-7; D remains unclear. The CDR3 extends over 14 amino acids. The V gene's germline CDR1 is SGHRS and CDR2 YFSETQ. Trimming took 1 base from V and 2 from J, leaving 10 bases between them. CDR3 region: CASSLWSGTYEQYF. In DNA, the CDR3 is TGCGCCAGCAGCTTGTGGTCAGGAACCTACGAGCAGTACTTC. The whole variable domain, remainder taken from reference TRBV5-1 and TRBJ2-7, is KAGVTQTPRYLIKTRGQQVTLSCSPISGHRSVSWYQQTPGQGLQFLFEYFSETQRNKGNFPGRFSGRQFSNSRSEMNVSTLELGDSALYLCASSLWSGTYEQYFGPGTRLTVT.

V gene TRBV4-3 combines with J gene TRBJ2-7; 10 bases fit TRBD1. The V gene end was trimmed by 0 bases and the J gene end by 1 base; junction bases not matched to a gene: 3. The germline V gene has CDR1 LGHNA and CDR2 YSLEER. The CDR3 is 16 amino acids. DNA for the CDR3: TGCGCCAGCAGCCAAGAGTGGGACAGGGGTTCCTACGAGCAGTACTTC. It is translated as CASSQEWDRGSYEQYF.

With regard to this clone: The junction and the germline gene differ at one end; a read error may be behind it. The rearrangement joins TRBV28 to TRBJ2-1; 11 bases are shared with TRBD2. Germline values: CDR1 MDHEN, CDR2 SYDVKM. There are 14 residues in the CDR3. CDR3 DNA: TGTGCCAGCGGTTTAGCGGGAGGGTTCAATGAGCAGTTCTTC. Translating gives CASGLAGGFNEQFF.

V is TRBV7-9 and J is TRBJ2-1, with TRBD2 matching 12 bases. V was pared by 3 bases and J by 2 bases, with 2 bases of the junction left unmatched. The germline gives CDR1 SEHNR, CDR2 FQNEAQ (reference sequence). The CDR3 loop spans 16 amino acids. The CDR3 loop reads CASSLTSGSPYNEQFF. CDR3 coding DNA: TGTGCCAGCAGCTTGACTAGCGGGAGCCCCTACAATGAGCAGTTCTTC.

This clone was seen just once. This CDR3 reads CASSQYGGGVKNIQYF. The CDR3 DNA follows: TGTGCCAGCAGCCAATATGGGGGAGGTGTCAAAAACATTCAGTACTTC. The chain links TRBV3-1 (or the pseudogene TRBV3-2) to TRBJ2-4; tentatively, D is TRBD2 (6 bases). There are 16 residues in the CDR3. V dropped 2 bases and J dropped 3 bases, with 14 bases sitting between them. Germline V lookup: CDR1 LGHDT, CDR2 YNNKEL (reference sequence).

The chain has TRBV19 and TRBJ1-2; 12 nucleotides agree with TRBD1. CDR3 size: 15 residues. Germline V lookup: CDR1 LNHDA, CDR2 SQIVND (reference sequence). J gave up 4 bases and V 5 bases, and 5 bases lay outside the gene matches. CDR3 coding DNA: TGTGCCAGTAGTGGTGGGACAGGGGGCGTCTATGGCTACACCTTC. Protein product: CASSGGTGGVYGYTF.

The genes are TRBV7-9 and TRBJ2-7, with TRBD1 matching 9 bases. The length of the CDR3 is 14 residues. V gave up 5 bases and J gave up 4 bases; unmatched junction bases: 6. Germline CDR1 reads SEHNR; CDR2 reads FQNEAQ (reference sequence). The CDR3 loop reads CASSQGQGGYEQYF. DNA for the CDR3: TGTGCCAGCAGCCAGGGACAGGGAGGATACGAGCAGTACTTC.

The genes are TRBV7-9 and TRBJ2-7; weak D call: TRBD1 (6 bases). Germline V gives CDR1 SEHNR, CDR2 FQNEAQ (reference sequence). Trimming took off 7 bases at V and 3 bases at J, with 19 bases between the two ends. This CDR3 has 15 amino acids. CDR3 region: CASTPPGAADYEQYF. The DNA of the CDR3 is TGTGCCAGCACCCCTCCAGGGGCAGCGGACTACGAGCAGTACTTC.

This clone was seen a handful of times. The chain is built from TRBV5-1 and TRBJ2-7, with TRBD2 identical over 9 bases. V was pared by 1 base and J by 0 bases, with 17 bases of the junction left unmatched. Germline assignment: CDR1 SGHRS and CDR2 YFSETQ. The CDR3 is 20 residues long. The CDR3 region has the DNA TGCGCCAGCAGCTTGCGGGTTGTGTCTAGCGGGAAGATCAGCTCCTACGAGCAGTACTTC. Amino acid sequence: CASSLRVVSSGKISSYEQYF.

This clone was recorded only once. The chain carries TRBV18 and TRBJ1-4, with TRBD1 identical over 7 bases. Per germline, CDR1 KGHSH and CDR2 LQKENI. V was clipped by 1 base and J by 2 bases; unmatched bases: 4. CDR3 size: 16 residues. CDR3 DNA sequence: TGTGCCAGCTCACCACAGGGACAGAAGACTAATGAAAAACTGTTTTTT. Translating it yields CASSPQGQKTNEKLFF.

This sequence joins TRBV4-3 and TRBJ2-1; unclear D gene. This CDR3 has 14 amino acids. From germline, CDR1 is LGHNA and CDR2 YSLEER. Trimming pared 1 base from V and 8 bases from J, leaving 12 bases between. The CDR3 reads CASSQAGEVDEQFF. Here the CDR3 DNA reads TGCGCCAGCAGCCAAGCCGGAGAGGTTGATGAGCAGTTCTTC.

The CDR3 DNA reads as TGTGCCAGCCAAATTACCCGAGGCAGGGAGGATGAAGCTTTCTTT. Translation: CASQITRGREDEAFF. The chain joins TRBV27 to TRBJ1-1, with D maybe TRBD1 (5 bases). The CDR3 has 15 amino acids. CDR1 is MNHEY, CDR2 SMNVEV, per germline (reference sequence). The ends were cut back, 8 bases at V and 7 bases at J, with 23 bases in the middle.

J is TRBJ2-1 and V is TRBV11-3, with 9 nucleotides matching TRBD1. Unmatched junction bases numbered 5, after V lost 1 base and J lost 4 bases. Germline CDR1 SGHNT, CDR2 YENEEA. CDR3 size: 16 residues. In DNA, the CDR3 is TGTGCCAGCAGCTTAGCCACCGGGACAGGGTACAATGAGCAGTTCTTC. Translating gives CASSLATGTGYNEQFF.